A single sample gave rise to the 25 T cell receptor beta chains below, sequenced in a study of regulatory T cells in long-lasting Graves disease (dated by TCRdb to 2020 to 2023). The library was built by means of multiplex PCR. These reads were obtained on an Illumina HiSeq 4000. To build TCR beta libraries, CDR3 regions were amplified by Arm-PCR using iRepertoire HTBI primers. In TCRdb, the public reads were trimmed at Q25 with fastp and aligned with MiXCR, with productive beta chains retained. Each entry is one CDR3 protein sequence, shown with its most common DNA and genes. Counted in this sample were a few hundred thousand distinct CDR3 sequences; approximately 12% of them appeared once. In total, the top ten clones hold roughly 10% of the sample. The sample's time point label, decoded: newly diagnosed GD, antithyroid drugs for less than 3 months. For both TCR sequencing and RNA sequencing, RNA was extracted from PBMCs in TRIzol.

This sample was also put to use in a study of T cells in Graves' hyperthyroidism and ophthalmopathy.

The sample consisted of peripheral blood mononuclear cells (PBMCs), taken at new diagnosis, from a patient treated with antithyroid drugs. These receptors came from a man aged 25 to 45 with Graves disease. Donor details come from another sample of the same person, matched by shared clones.

This clonotype was seen a few times. The gene calls are TRBV20-1 and TRBJ2-1; 9 bases align to TRBD2. Germline CDR1 and CDR2: DFQATT and SNEGSKA (reference sequence). The CDR3 sequence is 13 residues long. Here the CDR3 DNA reads TGCGGTACCTTAGCGGGGGCCTACAATGAGCAGTTCTTC. It translates to CGTLAGAYNEQFF.

With respect to this clonotype: A read error likely explains this, since a far larger clone differs by one base. This chain uses TRBV12-3 or TRBV12-4 with TRBJ2-4; D is uncertain. The CDR3 totals 15 residues. Trimming cost V 3 bases and J 13 bases, with 22 bases left between them. The CDR3 nucleotides read TGTGCCAGCAGTTTCGACACTTACTCCTACAATGAGCAGTACTTC. It encodes CASSFDTYSYNEQYF.

This clonotype was counted ten times or more. This chain uses TRBV27 with TRBJ2-2, with TRBD1 identical over 8 bases. The junction had 10 bases not matched to a gene; V was cut back by 6 bases and J by 4 bases. CDR3 size: 16 residues. Germline values: CDR1 MNHEY, CDR2 SMNVEV (reference sequence). The CDR3 protein is CASRRDRGFGTGELFF. The CDR3, as DNA: TGTGCCAGCAGACGAGACAGGGGATTTGGCACCGGGGAGCTGTTTTTT.

There are a few counts of this clonotype. The chain uses TRBV4-1 and TRBJ2-7; D uncertain. With 2 bases removed from V and 4 bases from J, the gap between germline ends came to 15 bases. This CDR3 is 15 amino acids long. CDR1 and CDR2 from the germline V gene are MGHRA and YSYEKL. CDR3 loop: CASSQPPPGQYEQYF. The CDR3 region has the DNA TGCGCCAGCAGCCAACCCCCTCCGGGCCAATACGAGCAGTACTTC.

This chain joins TRBV18 and TRBJ2-1; 8 bases are shared with TRBD2. CDR1 is KGHSH and CDR2 is LQKENI in the germline V gene. The CDR3 loop spans 15 amino acids. The V and J ends lost 3 bases and 10 bases, in that order; junction bases with no gene match: 11. Written as DNA, the CDR3 is TGTGCCAGCTCACCCCTTAGCGGGGCGAATGACGAGCAGTTCTTC. Its translation is CASSPLSGANDEQFF.

Many counts were recorded for this clonotype. The chain has TRBV2 and TRBJ1-1; TRBD1 matches 12 bases. The CDR3 length is 12 residues. J lost 12 bases, V lost 8 bases, and 7 bases had no gene match. Germline lookup yields CDR1 SNHLY and CDR2 FYNNEI. CDR3 sequence reads: CASSPGQGATFF. CDR3 DNA: TGTGCCAGCTCCCCGGGACAGGGGGCAACTTTCTTT.

This clonotype was counted a few times. This sequence joins TRBV29-1 and TRBJ2-7; 7 nucleotides agree with TRBD1. V dropped 6 bases and J dropped 3; count of bases not matched to a gene: 8. The CDR3 covers 13 residues. The germline CDR1 and CDR2 sequences are SQVTM and ANQGSEA. The CDR3 region is CSVLTGSYYEQYF. CDR3 coding DNA: TGCAGCGTCCTGACAGGGAGTTACTACGAGCAGTACTTC.

This clonotype came up many times. The rearrangement joins TRBV27 to TRBJ2-7; 10 bases agree with TRBD2. J gave up 5 bases and V 1 base, and 14 bases lay outside the gene matches. Per the germline V gene, CDR1 is MNHEY and CDR2 is SMNVEV (reference sequence). The CDR3 loop spans 18 amino acids. The CDR3 DNA is TGTGCCAGCAGTTTATGGGGTCTAGCGGGAGTAGGTGTGAACGAGCAGTACTTC. Amino acid sequence: CASSLWGLAGVGVNEQYF.

The gene calls are TRBV7-9 and TRBJ2-5, with D perhaps assigned TRBD1 or TRBD2 (5 bases each). Deletions cut 7 bases from V and 4 bases from J, with 16 bases between. The CDR3 is 14 residues long. CDR1 SEHNR and CDR2 FQNEAQ come from the germline V gene (reference sequence). CDR3 in DNA: TGTGCCAGCATCCCCGGGGACCTGGGAGAGACCCAGTACTTC. This codes for CASIPGDLGETQYF.

This clonotype was detected ten times or more. The chain joins TRBV5-1 to TRBJ1-1; TRBD1 aligns across 7 bases. This CDR3 is 14 amino acids long. Germline-derived CDR1 and CDR2 are SGHRS and YFSETQ. V lost 4 bases and J lost 3; bases outside the gene matches: 6. CDR3 sequence: CASSDYTGDTEAFF. The CDR3 region has the DNA TGCGCCAGCAGCGATTACACAGGGGACACTGAAGCTTTCTTT.

This chain joins TRBV20-1 and TRBJ1-3, with D perhaps TRBD1 (5 bases). The CDR3 extends over 14 amino acids. Trimming removed 3 bases from V and 3 bases from J, with 12 bases in between. The germline V gene encodes CDR1 DFQATT and CDR2 SNEGSKA (reference sequence). The CDR3 loop is CSASGHLRGNTIYF. The CDR3, as DNA: TGCAGTGCTAGCGGACACCTCCGTGGAAACACCATATATTTT.

In its sample, this clonotype was seen many times. V usage is TRBV11-2 and J usage is TRBJ2-2; tentatively, D is TRBD1 or TRBD2 (5 bases each). This CDR3 has 14 amino acids. Germline CDR1 reads SGHAT; CDR2 reads FQNNGV. Trimming stripped 4 bases from V and 5 bases from J, with 11 bases between. As DNA, the CDR3 is TGTGCCAGCAGCTCCGGGACGCTGACCGGGGAGCTGTTTTTT. It translates to CASSSGTLTGELFF.

This clonotype has a count of ten or more. This sequence joins TRBV2 and TRBJ1-5; TRBD1 aligns across 7 bases. Losses at the gene ends were 6 bases for V and 0 bases for J; bases not matched to a gene: 8. The CDR3 runs 16 residues. Germline CDR1 is SNHLY and CDR2 is FYNNEI. The CDR3 here is CASRVGTEYSNQPQHF. CDR3 coding DNA: TGTGCCAGCAGGGTGGGGACAGAATATAGCAATCAGCCCCAGCATTTT.

V gene TRBV27 combines with J gene TRBJ2-7, with 8 bases identical to TRBD2. The germline CDR1 and CDR2 sequences are MNHEY and SMNVEV (reference sequence). V was clipped by 1 base and J by 2 bases; unmatched bases: 4. The CDR3 spans 15 residues. CDR3 bases: TGTGCCAGCAGTTTATTCACTAGCGGTACCTACGAGCAGTACTTC. Translating it yields CASSLFTSGTYEQYF.

This clonotype was seen at least ten times. The chain uses TRBV11-2 and TRBJ2-5; 9 bases fit TRBD1. This CDR3 is built from 15 residues. The V segment lost 2 bases and the J segment 5 bases; nucleotides outside the gene matches: 6. CDR1 is SGHAT and CDR2 is FQNNGV in the germline V gene. CDR3 residues: CASSLWDRVFETQYF. CDR3 nucleotide sequence: TGTGCCAGCAGCTTATGGGACAGGGTTTTCGAGACCCAGTACTTC.

The J gene is TRBJ2-6, the V gene TRBV19; D call uncertain. Germline CDR1 and CDR2: LNHDA and SQIVND (reference sequence). This CDR3 is built from 15 residues. The V gene lost 7 bases and the J gene lost 0 bases, with 10 bases spanning the gap. The CDR3 nucleotides are TGTGCCAGTATGGGCACAGACTCTGGGGCCAACGTCCTGACTTTC. As protein: CASMGTDSGANVLTF.

This clonotype was seen repeatedly, ten times or more. The chain carries TRBV29-1 and TRBJ2-1; TRBD1 might be the D (6 bases). V lost 4 bases, J lost 7 bases, and 17 bases lay in between. The V gene's germline CDR1 is SQVTM and CDR2 ANQGSEA. This CDR3 is 14 amino acids long. CDR3 nucleotides: TGCAGCGTTGTTGGGGGCGCAGGGGTGAATGAGCAGTTCTTC. Amino acid sequence: CSVVGGAGVNEQFF.

The sample holds a few counts of this clonotype. The chain carries TRBV14 and TRBJ1-6; TRBD1 matches 7 bases. This CDR3 is built from 16 residues. The V segment lost 1 base and the J segment 13 bases; nucleotides outside the gene matches: 13. The V gene's germline CDR1 is SGHDN and CDR2 FVKESK. The CDR3 spells CASSQAGQGDVSPLHF. CDR3 coding DNA: TGTGCCAGCAGCCAAGCGGGCCAGGGGGATGTTTCGCCCCTCCACTTT.

This clonotype has ten or more counts. The rearrangement links TRBV12-3 or TRBV12-4 to TRBJ2-7; D is possibly TRBD1 (6 bases). The CDR3 is 11 residues long. V shed 7 bases and J shed 4 bases, with 8 bases lying between them. In DNA form, the CDR3 reads TGTGCCAGCACAGGGGCTTACGAGCAGTACTTC. Translating it yields CASTGAYEQYF.

The J gene is TRBJ1-4, the V gene TRBV5-1, with D uncertain. V lost 4 bases to trimming and J lost 5 bases, with 12 bases between them. This CDR3 spans 14 amino acids. Germline CDR1 and CDR2: SGHRS and YFSETQ. CDR3 DNA sequence: TGCGCCAGCAGCCCGGCCCTACAGAATGAAAAACTGTTTTTT. It codes for CASSPALQNEKLFF. Together with reference TRBV5-1 and TRBJ1-4, the CDR3 gives the full variable domain: KAGVTQTPRYLIKTRGQQVTLSCSPISGHRSVSWYQQTPGQGLQFLFEYFSETQRNKGNFPGRFSGRQFSNSRSEMNVSTLELGDSALYLCASSPALQNEKLFFGSGTQLSVL.

V gene TRBV20-1 combines with J gene TRBJ2-7; D not certain. Trimming stripped 5 bases from V and 6 bases from J, with 11 bases between. The CDR3 extends over 11 amino acids. Germline V gene data show CDR1 as DFQATT and CDR2 as SNEGSKA (reference sequence). The chain's CDR3 is CSAQNGVEQYF. CDR3 DNA sequence: TGCAGTGCTCAAAATGGGGTCGAGCAGTACTTC.

This clonotype was seen ten or more times. The chain is built from TRBV7-7 and TRBJ2-5, with D perhaps matching TRBD2 (6 bases). This CDR3 has 13 amino acids. Germline V CDR1 and CDR2: SSHAT, FNYEAQ (reference sequence). The CDR3 region is CTSSLTSRETQYF. In nucleotides, the CDR3 is TGTACTAGCAGCTTAACTTCCCGGGAGACCCAGTACTTC.

This clonotype was seen repeatedly, ten times or more. The rearrangement uses TRBV24-1 and TRBJ1-2, with D tentatively TRBD1 (5 bases). Germline V gene lookup returns CDR1 KGHDR and CDR2 SFDVKD. Trimming stripped 6 bases from V and 4 bases from J, with 8 bases between. There are 12 residues in the CDR3. The CDR3 nucleotides read TGTGCCACCAGTCCAGGGAGCTATGGCTACACCTTC. This encodes CATSPGSYGYTF.

To note about this clonotype: This is likely an artifact of a read error, given a far larger clone one base away. The gene calls are TRBV27 and TRBJ2-1, with D perhaps matching TRBD2 (6 bases). CDR1 is MNHEY, CDR2 SMNVEV, per germline (reference sequence). The ends were cut back, 5 bases at V and 10 bases at J, with 21 bases in the middle. CDR3 length: 15 amino acids. CDR3 sequence reads: CASSEQRRIREEQFF. Written as DNA, the CDR3 is TGTGCCAGCAGTGAGCAGCGGCGGATCCGGGAGGAGCAGTTCTTC.

The genes are TRBV30 and TRBJ2-1, with TRBD1 identical over 11 bases. The CDR3 has 16 residues. Germline V CDR1 and CDR2: GTSNPN, SVGIG (reference sequence). Trimming took 2 bases from V and 6 from J; bases not matched to a gene: 9. The CDR3: CAWSPRGQGGSNEQFF. The CDR3 DNA reads TGTGCCTGGAGTCCAAGGGGACAGGGGGGAAGCAATGAGCAGTTCTTC.